A single sample is the source of the 27 T cell receptor beta chains below, sequenced in a study of control samples from healthy donors and cancer patients. Measured with immunoSEQ multiplex PCR; TCRdb has only the in-frame clones, and not every one. There are around 140,000 clones in the sample; around nine tenths occur only once, and 2% to 3% lies in the top ten. Specimen: blood. These receptors were obtained from a man aged 35-49 years in good health.

This chain connects TRBV5-1 to TRBJ2-5; 7 nucleotides agree with TRBD1. CDR1 SGHRS and CDR2 YFSETQ come from the germline V gene. The CDR3 covers 15 residues. J gave up 2 bases and V 3 bases, and 7 bases lay outside the gene matches. As DNA, the CDR3 is TGCGCCAGCAGCTCAACACAGGGGAGTCAAGAGACCCAGTACTTC. Translating it yields CASSSTQGSQETQYF. Full variable domain (rest looked up from reference TRBV5-1 and TRBJ2-5): KAGVTQTPRYLIKTRGQQVTLSCSPISGHRSVSWYQQTPGQGLQFLFEYFSETQRNKGNFPGRFSGRQFSNSRSEMNVSTLELGDSALYLCASSSTQGSQETQYFGPGTRLLVL.

The CDR3 DNA reads as TGCAGCGTTCAACTCTCTGGGGCCAACGTCCTGACTTTC. Translated: CSVQLSGANVLTF. The chain couples TRBV29-1 to TRBJ2-6, with no clear D. Germline assignment: CDR1 SQVTM and CDR2 ANQGSEA. Trimming cost V 5 bases and J 0 bases, with 5 bases left between them. The CDR3 is 13 residues long.

As DNA, the CDR3 is TGTGCCAGCAGCCAAGTGGACAGGGGACTGACCGGGGAGCTGTTTTTT. It specifies CASSQVDRGLTGELFF. This chain links TRBV3-1 (or the pseudogene TRBV3-2) with TRBJ2-2, with 9 bases lining up with TRBD1. Looked up from germline, CDR1 is LGHDT and CDR2 is YNNKEL (reference sequence). The CDR3 is 16 residues long. Germline trimming cut 1 base from V and 5 bases from J; bases unmatched to any gene: 5.

The chain employs TRBV5-6 and TRBJ2-7, with D perhaps TRBD1 (5 bases). CDR3 size: 12 residues. V was shortened by 2 bases and J by 5 bases, with 8 bases between the two germline ends. Per the germline V gene, CDR1 is SGHDT and CDR2 is YYEEEE. The CDR3 DNA follows: TGTGCCAGCAGCTTTGGCAGGGACGAGCAGTACTTC. Translation gives CASSFGRDEQYF.

This clone was seen once. The CDR3 DNA reads as TGCAGCGTTACGGACTCTGGAAACACCATATATTTT. Residues: CSVTDSGNTIYF. V usage is TRBV29-1 and J usage is TRBJ1-3; D uncertain. From germline, CDR1 is SQVTM and CDR2 ANQGSEA. The CDR3 sequence is 12 residues long. Deletions cut 5 bases from V and 0 bases from J, with 5 bases between.

The rearrangement uses TRBV5-6 and TRBJ2-3, with 12 nucleotides matching TRBD1. Per the germline V gene, CDR1 is SGHDT and CDR2 is YYEEEE. The CDR3 has 16 amino acids. V was pared by 7 bases and J by 3 bases, with 9 bases of the junction left unmatched. This chain's CDR3 is CASRDRGRDWTDTQYF. The CDR3 bases are TGTGCCAGCCGGGACAGGGGGCGAGATTGGACAGATACGCAGTATTTT.

The chain couples TRBV6-5 to TRBJ2-1, with 11 positions matching TRBD1. The germline gives CDR1 MNHEY, CDR2 SVGAGI. The CDR3 runs to 13 residues. The ends lost 10 bases at V and 9 bases at J; junction bases unmatched: 8. CDR3 DNA: TGTGCCACAAAGGGACAGGGGGTTGTTGAGCAGTTCTTC. It codes for CATKGQGVVEQFF.

V is TRBV30 and J is TRBJ2-2; 10 positions agree with TRBD2. V lost 3 bases and J lost 5; bases outside the gene matches: 3. This CDR3 spans 14 amino acids. The V gene's germline CDR1 is GTSNPN and CDR2 SVGIG (reference sequence). CDR3 sequence reads: CAWRIAGGTGELFF. In DNA, the CDR3 is TGTGCCTGGAGGATAGCGGGGGGAACCGGGGAGCTGTTTTTT.

The V call is TRBV9, the J call TRBJ1-2; TRBD1 aligns across 12 bases. Germline-derived CDR1 and CDR2 are SGDLS and YYNGEE. The length of the CDR3 is 17 residues. The V and J ends lost 4 bases and 4 bases, in that order; junction bases with no gene match: 11. In DNA form, the CDR3 reads TGTGCCAGCAGCCTAGGGACAGGGGGCGGTTTGGTCTATGGCTACACCTTC. Translated: CASSLGTGGGLVYGYTF. The full variable domain, rest sourced from reference TRBV9 and TRBJ1-2, is DSGVTQTPKHLITATGQRVTLRCSPRSGDLSVYWYQQSLDQGLQFLIQYYNGEERAKGNILERFSAQQFPDLHSELNLSSLELGDSALYFCASSLGTGGGLVYGYTFGSGTRLTVV.

Only one count was recorded for this clone. The chain is built from TRBV27 and TRBJ1-1; D is unresolved. Germline-derived CDR1 and CDR2 are MNHEY and SMNVEV (reference sequence). Trimming removed 7 bases at V and 3 bases at J, with 12 bases between. The CDR3 is 13 residues long. CDR3 residues: CASTGRADTEAFF. Here the CDR3 DNA reads TGTGCCAGCACGGGGAGAGCCGACACTGAAGCTTTCTTT.

The rearrangement uses TRBV5-1 and TRBJ2-3; D unclear. Germline assignment: CDR1 SGHRS and CDR2 YFSETQ. The CDR3 length is 15 residues. Trimming pared 0 bases from V and 1 base from J, leaving 9 bases between. The CDR3 nucleotides read TGCGCCAGCAGCTTGGTAGGAGTCGGCACAGATACGCAGTATTTT. Its protein is CASSLVGVGTDTQYF.

The genes are TRBV28 and TRBJ1-5; no clear D gene. Deletions cut 6 bases from V and 8 bases from J, with 11 bases between. Germline-derived CDR1 and CDR2 are MDHEN and SYDVKM. The CDR3 length is 12 residues. This chain's CDR3 is CASRLPREPQHF. The CDR3 DNA is TGTGCCAGCAGACTACCGCGGGAGCCCCAGCATTTT.

This chain joins TRBV29-1 and TRBJ2-7; maybe TRBD1 (6 bases). Per the germline V gene, CDR1 is SQVTM and CDR2 is ANQGSEA. V dropped 0 bases and J dropped 2 bases, with 14 bases sitting between them. CDR3 size: 15 residues. CDR3 in DNA: TGCAGCGTTGAAGAGAACGGGACACCTACCTACGAGCAGTACTTC. Its protein is CSVEENGTPTYEQYF.

This chain uses TRBV18 with TRBJ1-1; D may be TRBD1 (5 bases). Germline assignment: CDR1 KGHSH and CDR2 LQKENI. The CDR3 contains 13 residues. The V and J ends lost 4 bases and 1 base respectively, with 7 bases between them. CDR3 coding DNA: TGTGCCAGCTCACGGGGGGGGAACACTGAAGCTTTCTTT. This encodes CASSRGGNTEAFF.

The chain links TRBV12-2 to TRBJ1-5; TRBD1, as called in the table, went unchecked against the DNA. TRBV12-2 corresponds to a pseudogene. This CDR3 region has 18 residues. As DNA, the CDR3 is TGTGCAAGTCGCTTAGCTACAGGGGGGAGAGCCGACAATCAGCCCCAGCATTTT. Translated, it gives CASRLATGGRADNQPQHF.

This chain connects TRBV18 to TRBJ1-4; D ambiguous. Trimming removed 3 bases from V and 8 bases from J, with 19 bases in between. Germline values: CDR1 KGHSH, CDR2 LQKENI. There are 16 residues in the CDR3. The CDR3, as DNA: TGTGCCAGCTCACCGACGGACCAACCCCGTCCCGAAAAACTGTTTTTT. Protein product: CASSPTDQPRPEKLFF.

The rearrangement joins TRBV5-1 to TRBJ1-1, with 9 bases that match TRBD1. Unmatched junction bases numbered 4, after V lost 2 bases and J lost 5 bases. This CDR3 has 14 amino acids. Germline CDR1 reads SGHRS; CDR2 reads YFSETQ. The CDR3 region has the DNA TGCGCCAGCAGCTTAGGGACAGGGCTTACTGAAGCTTTCTTT. Its translation is CASSLGTGLTEAFF.

The V call is TRBV4-1, the J call TRBJ2-2, with 9 bases fitting TRBD2. V was clipped by 0 bases and J by 2 bases; unmatched bases: 7. The CDR3 is made up of 18 amino acids. Germline loops: CDR1 MGHRA, CDR2 YSYEKL. The CDR3 sequence: CASSQDIAGAQNTGELFF. The CDR3 DNA follows: TGCGCCAGCAGCCAAGATATAGCGGGGGCTCAAAACACCGGGGAGCTGTTTTTT.

V is TRBV28 and J is TRBJ2-7; D is possibly TRBD1 or TRBD2 (6 bases each). This CDR3 contains 17 residues. Germline V lookup: CDR1 MDHEN, CDR2 SYDVKM. The ends were cut back, 0 bases at V and 2 bases at J, with 17 bases in the middle. Written as DNA, the CDR3 is TGTGCCAGCAGTTTATGGGGGCCGTTAGGGGGGACCTACGAGCAGTACTTC. This sequence encodes CASSLWGPLGGTYEQYF.

CDR3 in DNA: TGTGCCAGCAGCGATGGGACAGGGGCTAGCAATCAGCCCCAGCATTTT. It encodes CASSDGTGASNQPQHF. This sequence joins TRBV9 and TRBJ1-5; 10 bases are shared with TRBD1. V was clipped by 3 bases and J by 0 bases; unmatched bases: 3. The CDR3 loop spans 16 amino acids. CDR1 is SGDLS and CDR2 is YYNGEE in the germline V gene.

This chain uses TRBV11-2 with TRBJ2-7, with unresolved D. V lost 2 bases to trimming and J lost 3 bases, with 8 bases between them. Germline loops: CDR1 SGHAT, CDR2 FQNNGV. This CDR3 contains 13 residues. As DNA, the CDR3 is TGTGCCAGCAGCTTATCACCGAGCTACGAGCAGTACTTC. This encodes CASSLSPSYEQYF.

V is TRBV7-8 and J is TRBJ2-2; 16 positions agree with TRBD2. J gave up 4 bases and V 4 bases, and 6 bases lay outside the gene matches. CDR1 and CDR2 from the germline V gene are SGHVS and FQNEAQ. The CDR3 is made up of 18 amino acids. CDR3 protein: CASSWGLAGGMSTGELFF. In DNA form, the CDR3 reads TGTGCCAGCAGCTGGGGACTAGCGGGGGGGATGAGCACCGGGGAGCTGTTTTTT.

The V and J genes are TRBV6-1 and TRBJ1-2; D is undetermined. CDR1 MNHNS and CDR2 SASEGT come from the germline V gene. The CDR3 loop spans 15 amino acids. V lost 0 bases to trimming and J lost 4 bases, with 12 bases between them. The CDR3 is CASSEALGVTYGYTF. The DNA of the CDR3 is TGTGCCAGCAGTGAAGCGCTCGGGGTAACCTATGGCTACACCTTC.

The CDR3 region has the DNA TGTGCCAGCAGTATCTCGACAGGCTTGAACACTGAAGCTTTCTTT. Translating it yields CASSISTGLNTEAFF. The rearrangement links TRBV6-6 to TRBJ1-1; weak D call: TRBD1 (6 bases). In germline, CDR1 is MNHNY, CDR2 SVGAGI (reference sequence). The CDR3 has 15 amino acids. V lost 5 bases and J 0 bases, leaving 13 bases between the germline ends.

J is TRBJ1-1 and V is TRBV15; TRBD1 is a possible D gene (6 bases). V was cut by 8 bases and J by 3 bases, with 19 bases left in between. Germline-derived CDR1 and CDR2 are LNHNV and YYDKDF (reference sequence). This CDR3 has 15 residues. The DNA for the CDR3 is TGTGCCACCCCCAGGGCAGTCGGGGGCCACACTGAAGCTTTCTTT. It specifies CATPRAVGGHTEAFF.

The V and J genes are TRBV6-6 and TRBJ2-3, with D possibly matching TRBD2 (6 bases). Germline CDR1 reads MNHNY; CDR2 reads SVGAGI (reference sequence). The CDR3 covers 14 residues. V lost 5 bases and J lost 3, with 12 bases in between. CDR3 residues: CASSPRRATDTQYF. The CDR3 nucleotides are TGTGCCAGCAGTCCCCGGAGGGCGACAGATACGCAGTATTTT.

CDR3 residues: CASSSRGGAPTLETQYF. The DNA of the CDR3 is TGTGCCAGCAGCTCCCGCGGGGGGGCCCCGACCTTAGAGACCCAGTACTTC. This chain links TRBV11-2 with TRBJ2-5, with 9 nucleotides matching TRBD2. Trimming removed 4 bases from V and 4 bases from J; junction bases left unmatched: 13. The CDR3 is 17 residues long. Per germline, CDR1 SGHAT and CDR2 FQNNGV.